This is a list of T cell receptor beta chains from one sample in a study of patients and donors after allogeneic stem cell transplantation. TCRdb analysed the RT-PCR reads with MiXCR anew, one entry per CDR3 protein. The repertoire holds about 960,000 distinct CDR3 sequences, with under 20% as singletons. Specimen: blood, either unsorted or a sorted T cell fraction (not recorded which). Receptor source: a human donor who was either an allogeneic HSCT recipient or a stem cell or donor lymphocyte infusion donor (not recorded which). It is not recorded whose cells these are; they may come from a transplant donor. CDR3s include the opening cysteine and the closing phenylalanine or tryptophan. D genes are given only for firm matches. The size field is filled for only some rows; it gives once, few, many or a size class.

>TRBJ1-4|TRBV20-1|13|NA|NA
CSASRTTNEKLFF
TGCAGTGCTAGCCGTACAACTAATGAAAAACTGTTTTTT
>TRBJ2-7|TRBV5-6|15|TRBD1|few
CASSPPGTGRYEQYF
TGTGCCAGCAGCCCGCCAGGGACAGGGAGGTACGAGCAGTACTTC
>TRBJ2-2|TRBV2|14|TRBD2|NA
CASSGRREGGELFF
TGTGCCAGCAGCGGGCGGCGGGAGGGCGGGGAGCTGTTTTTT
>TRBJ2-1|TRBV9|16|TRBD2|NA
CASSVTSGVKSFEQFF
TGTGCCAGCAGCGTAACTAGCGGGGTAAAATCTTTTGAGCAGTTCTTC
>TRBJ2-7|TRBV5-1|16|NA|NA
CASSRGGGASSYEQYF
TGCGCCAGCAGCCGAGGGGGCGGGGCGAGCTCCTACGAGCAGTACTTC
>TRBJ2-7|TRBV5-1|15|NA|few
CASSFRPTSTYEQYF
TGCGCCAGCAGCTTTAGGCCGACCTCCACCTACGAGCAGTACTTC
>TRBJ2-6|TRBV20-1|15|TRBD2|NA
CSARDTGGGANVLTF
TGCAGTGCTAGAGATACGGGGGGAGGGGCCAACGTCCTGACTTTC
>TRBJ1-1|TRBV4-1|14|NA|NA
CASSLGQRGEFAFF
TGCGCCAGCAGCCTAGGACAGCGGGGGGAATTTGCTTTCTTT
>TRBJ2-1|TRBV20-1|13|TRBD1|few
CSAWDRRNNEQFF
TGCAGTGCTTGGGACAGGCGGAACAATGAGCAGTTCTTC
>TRBJ2-3|TRBV5-1|14|TRBD2|few
CASSLGVAGDTQYF
TGCGCCAGCAGCTTGGGAGTAGCGGGGGATACGCAGTATTTT
>TRBJ2-1|TRBV15|13|NA|NA
CATTADTDNEQFF
TGTGCCACCACAGCGGATACTGACAATGAGCAGTTCTTC
>TRBJ1-6|TRBV9|15|TRBD1|NA
CASSVQPGGGSPLHF
TGTGCCAGCAGCGTCCAACCAGGGGGAGGTTCACCCCTCCACTTT
>TRBJ1-1|TRBV7-9|15|TRBD1|NA
CASSTQTGGGTEAFF
TGTGCCAGCAGCACCCAGACAGGGGGAGGTACTGAAGCTTTCTTT
>TRBJ1-3|TRBV5-6|17|TRBD1|few
CASSPGLGQGSGNTIYF
TGTGCCAGCAGCCCGGGTCTGGGACAGGGGTCTGGAAACACCATATATTTT
>TRBJ2-7|TRBV6-5|15|TRBD2|NA
CASSFSGALSYEQYF
TGTGCCAGCAGTTTTAGCGGGGCGTTATCCTACGAGCAGTACTTC
>TRBJ1-5|TRBV7-8|17|NA|NA
CASSPSFYEHSNQPQHF
TGTGCCAGCAGCCCATCCTTTTACGAACACAGCAATCAGCCCCAGCATTTT
>TRBJ2-1|TRBV6-1|13|NA|few
CASSFGSHNEQFF
TGTGCCAGCAGCTTTGGGAGCCACAATGAGCAGTTCTTC
>TRBJ1-4|TRBV15|13|NA|NA
CATSRVGREKLFF
TGTGCCACCAGCAGAGTCGGTCGTGAAAAACTGTTTTTT
>TRBJ2-3|TRBV9|16|TRBD2|NA
CASSVDAGRDTDTQYF
TGTGCCAGCAGCGTAGACGCCGGGAGGGACACAGATACGCAGTATTTT
>TRBJ2-7|TRBV5-5|16|NA|few
CASSYRTGVRPYEQYF
TGTGCCAGCAGCTACCGGACCGGGGTGCGCCCCTACGAGCAGTACTTC
>TRBJ1-5|TRBV5-1|13|NA|many
CASSSTEGQPQHF
TGCGCCAGCAGTTCTACAGAGGGCCAGCCCCAGCATTTT
>TRBJ2-3|TRBV7-3|11|NA|few
CASSLSGAQYF
TGTGCCAGCAGCTTAAGCGGGGCGCAGTATTTT
>TRBJ1-1|TRBV24-1|16|TRBD1|NA
CATSDSRQGKNTEAFF
TGTGCCACCAGTGATTCCCGACAGGGGAAGAACACTGAAGCTTTCTTT
>TRBJ1-2|TRBV5-1|13|NA|NA
CASSTGPPYGYTF
TGCGCCAGCAGCACCGGCCCCCCATATGGCTACACCTTC
>TRBJ2-7|TRBV18|13|NA|NA
CASSPPSGYEQYF
TGTGCCAGCTCACCACCGTCGGGGTACGAGCAGTACTTC
>TRBJ2-3|TRBV20-1|15|TRBD2|NA
CSAPIAGGLTDTQYF
TGCAGTGCTCCGATAGCGGGGGGACTGACAGATACGCAGTATTTT
>TRBJ2-7|TRBV6-1|14|TRBD2|few
CASSRGGFSYEQYF
TGTGCCAGCAGCCGGGGGGGATTTTCCTACGAGCAGTACTTC
>TRBJ2-7|TRBV5-1|11|NA|many
CASSDAYEQYF
TGCGCCAGCAGCGACGCCTACGAGCAGTACTTC
>TRBJ2-5|TRBV6-5|16|NA|NA
CASSYGVGGPEETQYF
TGTGCCAGCAGTTACGGGGTGGGGGGCCCCGAAGAGACCCAGTACTTC
>TRBJ2-1|TRBV7-9|15|NA|NA
CASSDISGTYNEQFF
TGTGCCAGCAGCGATATATCCGGGACTTATAATGAGCAGTTCTTC
>TRBJ2-7|TRBV28|14|TRBD2|NA
CASSYHGGDYEQYF
TGTGCCAGCAGTTATCACGGGGGGGATTACGAGCAGTACTTC
>TRBJ2-1|TRBV6-2/TRBV6-3|13|NA|NA
CASSRLWGNEQFF
TGTGCCAGCAGCCGCCTTTGGGGTAATGAGCAGTTCTTC
>TRBJ2-3|TRBV9|15|NA|NA
CASSVAGHGLDTQYF
TGTGCCAGCAGCGTAGCAGGACACGGTTTAGATACGCAGTATTTT
>TRBJ2-3|TRBV12-3/TRBV12-4|12|NA|NA
CASSPTPYTQYF
TGTGCCAGCAGTCCGACTCCTTATACGCAGTATTTT
>TRBJ1-4|TRBV14|15|NA|few
CASSQLGGASEKLFF
TGTGCCAGCAGCCAATTGGGTGGGGCGTCTGAAAAACTGTTTTTT
>TRBJ1-1|TRBV5-1|13|NA|few
CASTLGWGTEAFF
TGCGCCAGCACCCTGGGTTGGGGCACTGAAGCTTTCTTT
>TRBJ2-7|TRBV30|13|NA|NA
CAWSIGGDSEQYF
TGTGCCTGGAGTATAGGGGGGGACTCTGAGCAGTACTTC
>TRBJ2-5|TRBV6-2/TRBV6-3|17|TRBD2|NA
CASRTTSGRPHGETQYF
TGTGCCAGCAGAACGACTAGCGGGAGGCCCCATGGGGAGACCCAGTACTTC
>TRBJ2-4|TRBV20-1|15|TRBD1|NA
CSAPDRGLAKNIQYF
TGCAGTGCTCCGGACAGGGGGCTAGCCAAAAACATTCAGTACTTC
>TRBJ2-3|TRBV9|16|TRBD2|NA
CASSGFSGGDTDTQYF
TGTGCCAGCAGCGGTTTTAGCGGGGGGGACACAGATACGCAGTATTTT
>TRBJ2-1|TRBV24-1|15|NA|few
CATSDPRGPAGEQFF
TGTGCCACCAGTGATCCCCGGGGCCCCGCCGGTGAGCAGTTCTTC
>TRBJ1-1|TRBV24-1|13|NA|NA
CATSDSANTEAFF
TGTGCCACCAGTGATTCAGCGAACACTGAAGCTTTCTTT
>TRBJ2-7|TRBV6-1|14|NA|NA
CASTPAGGTYEQYF
TGTGCCAGCACCCCGGCAGGGGGGACCTACGAGCAGTACTTC
>TRBJ1-1|TRBV7-9|14|NA|many
CASSLGQVGTEAFF
TGTGCCAGCAGCTTAGGACAGGTCGGCACTGAAGCTTTCTTT